The 7 T cell receptor beta chains below come from one sample, sequenced in a study of OX40 agonist ivuxolimab in advanced cancers. Repertoires were generated with immunoSEQ multiplex PCR, while TCRdb's copy carries only in-frame clones and drops some. Of 65,000 to 100,000 clones in the sample, about 86% were seen once. Material: CD4+ or CD8+ T cells sorted from blood, obtained in a trial of the OX40 agonist ivuxolimab. These receptors came from an adult with an advanced solid tumor such as melanoma, head and neck, liver or kidney cancer.

The genes are TRBV6-5 and TRBJ2-7; TRBD1 matches 7 bases. The junction had 4 bases not matched to a gene; V was cut back by 5 bases and J by 3 bases. Germline V gene sequence: CDR1 MNHEY, CDR2 SVGAGI. The CDR3 spans 13 residues. The CDR3 loop is CASSPGQLYEQYF. The CDR3 bases are TGTGCCAGCAGTCCGGGACAGCTCTACGAGCAGTACTTC.

A note on this clone: The sample has other DNA sequences that encode this CDR3 too. The chain recombines TRBV5-6 with TRBJ2-3; D not resolved. The germline V and J ends were trimmed by 6 bases and 8 bases, with 10 bases remaining between them. The CDR3 is made up of 11 amino acids. Germline V gene data show CDR1 as SGHDT and CDR2 as YYEEEE. DNA for the CDR3: TGTGCCAGCACCTTACGCGGTACGCAGTATTTT. Its protein product is CASTLRGTQYF.

In DNA form, the CDR3 reads TGTGCCAGCATTGGAAGCGTAGGGTACGAGCAGTACTTC. It yields the protein CASIGSVGYEQYF. The chain joins TRBV2 to TRBJ2-7; D gene ambiguous. Deletions cut 7 bases from V and 4 bases from J, with 14 bases between. Germline V gives CDR1 SNHLY, CDR2 FYNNEI. The CDR3 covers 13 residues. Full variable domain (remainder filled in from reference TRBV2 and TRBJ2-7): EPEVTQTPSHQVTQMGQEVILRCVPISNHLYFYWYRQILGQKVEFLVSFYNNEISEKSEIFDDQFSVERPDGSNFTLKIRSTKLEDSAMYFCASIGSVGYEQYFGPGTRLTVT.

The J gene is TRBJ2-5, the V gene TRBV21-1; TRBD2 is the table's D call, not checked against the DNA. TRBV21-1 is a pseudogene. CDR3 length equals 16 residues. The CDR3 protein is CASSPPAANPQETQYF. As DNA, the CDR3 is TGTGCCAGCAGCCCGCCGGCGGCAAATCCCCAAGAGACCCAGTACTTC.

The chain combines TRBV7-2 with TRBJ2-2; D gene unclear. The CDR3 is 15 residues long. Germline V gives CDR1 SGHTA, CDR2 FQGNSA. Trimming removed 1 base from V and 3 bases from J, with 9 bases in between. CDR3 DNA: TGTGCCAGCAGCTTAGACCGGGTCCACACCGGGGAGCTGTTTTTT. Its protein is CASSLDRVHTGELFF. Looking up the rest from reference TRBV7-2 and TRBJ2-2 gives the full variable domain: GAGVSQSPSNKVTEKGKDVELRCDPISGHTALYWYRQSLGQGLEFLIYFQGNSAPDKSGLPSDRFSAERTGGSVSTLTIQRTQQEDSAVYLCASSLDRVHTGELFFGEGSRLTVL.

The gene calls are TRBV7-8 and TRBJ2-7, with D unclear. Germline V gene lookup returns CDR1 SGHVS and CDR2 FQNEAQ. Between the trimmed V and J ends, which lost 3 bases and 3 bases, there was a span of 3 bases. This CDR3 has 11 amino acids. The CDR3 is CASSLDYEQYF. CDR3 sequence (DNA): TGTGCCAGCAGCTTGGACTACGAGCAGTACTTC. Drawing the rest from reference TRBV7-8 and TRBJ2-7, the complete variable domain is GAGVSQSPRYKVAKRGQDVALRCDPISGHVSLFWYQQALGQGPEFLTYFQNEAQLDKSGLPSDRFFAERPEGSVSTLKIQRTQQEDSAVYLCASSLDYEQYFGPGTRLTVT.

The V gene is TRBV7-2, the J gene TRBJ1-2; no reliable D call. With 3 bases removed from V and 2 bases from J, the gap between germline ends came to 7 bases. The CDR3 loop spans 13 amino acids. CDR1 is SGHTA and CDR2 is FQGNSA in the germline V gene. CDR3 nucleotides: TGTGCCAGCAGCTTGGGTATGAACTATGGCTACACCTTC. As protein: CASSLGMNYGYTF.